This entry is about one T cell receptor (beta chain). As yet, its antigen is unknown. Once obtained from cultured CD4+ T cells, the DNA was sequenced using the Oncomine TCR Beta short-read assay. Using its own MiXCR run on the PCR reads, TCRdb lists one record per CDR3 protein. The repertoire holds 20,000 to 25,000 distinct CDR3 sequences, with 40% to 45% as singletons. These data belong to a study of vaccination and CD4 T cells after COVID-19. Looking at the study overall: The convalescent group had six males, four females, seven Caucasians, two Asians, one multiracial.

Treatment described: roughly nine-day PBMC culture with coronavirus spike peptide pools or control peptides (ViraFEST assay). Half the growth medium was swapped for new IL-2 medium on days 3 and 7. Losses at the gene ends were 8 bases for V and 8 bases for J; bases not matched to a gene: 29. This CDR3 is 20 amino acids long. Germline CDR1 MNHNS, CDR2 SASEGT. The sequenced sample consisted of CD4+ T cells from blood, cultured in vitro. The receptor's source is a human donor who had recovered from COVID-19. The chain uses TRBV6-1 and TRBJ2-3; 9 bases fit TRBD2. The CDR3 DNA is TGTGCCAGCCATAAGACGTCATCGTTTTCGTCGAGCGGGAGGCAGTTTACGCAGTATTTT. This gives the protein CASHKTSSFSSSGRQFTQYF.